This is a list of T cell receptor beta chains from one sample in a study of shared clonotypes between healthy human individuals. Libraries were prepared by immunoSEQ multiplex PCR; TCRdb keeps only in-frame clonotypes and omits some of them. The table records millions of clones, around 94% of them present only once. The sequenced sample was naive CD4+ T cells sorted from blood. The origin of the receptors is a man younger than 30 in good health. Both conserved end residues are part of each CDR3. D genes are given only for firm matches. Not every row has a clone size; where given, it reads once, few, many or a size class.

j_call clone_size v_call d_call cdr3_nt cdr3_aa
TRBJ1-2 NA TRBV5-1 NA TGCGCCAGCAGCTTTTCCGGAATAGTGGGCTACACCTTC CASSFSGIVGYTF
TRBJ2-1 NA TRBV27 TRBD1 TGTGCCAGCAGTTCCACCGGACAGGGGTTTGGTGAGCAGTTCTTC CASSSTGQGFGEQFF
TRBJ2-7 NA TRBV2 TRBD1 TGTGCCAGCAGCCGACAGGGTCGGGACGAGCAGTACTTC CASSRQGRDEQYF
TRBJ1-1 NA TRBV9 NA TGTGCCAGCAGCGTAAATCCCAAGAACACTGAAGCTTTCTTT CASSVNPKNTEAFF
TRBJ2-7 once TRBV5-6 NA TGTGCCAGCAGCTTTAGCGTACAGCAGTACTTC CASSFSVQQYF
TRBJ1-5 NA TRBV5-1 TRBD1 TGCGCCAGCAGCCCCGGGGACAGGGTGGGCAATCAGCCCCAGCATTTT CASSPGDRVGNQPQHF
TRBJ1-5 NA TRBV7-9 NA TGTGCCAGCAGCTTAGGGGGGGAATCTCAGCCCCAGCATTTT CASSLGGESQPQHF
TRBJ2-5 NA TRBV7-8 NA TGTGCCAGCAGCCCTCGCGGAGCGGCCGACCAAGAGACCCAGTACTTC CASSPRGAADQETQYF
TRBJ2-7 NA TRBV28 TRBD1 TGTGCCAGCAGTTTACGTTTAGGGCCAGGGGCGTTCAGGGGGTCCTCCTACGAGCAGTACTTC CASSLRLGPGAFRGSSYEQYF
TRBJ1-1 NA TRBV9 NA TGTGCCAGCAGCGTAGGGCAGTCGTACACTGAAGCTTTCTTT CASSVGQSYTEAFF